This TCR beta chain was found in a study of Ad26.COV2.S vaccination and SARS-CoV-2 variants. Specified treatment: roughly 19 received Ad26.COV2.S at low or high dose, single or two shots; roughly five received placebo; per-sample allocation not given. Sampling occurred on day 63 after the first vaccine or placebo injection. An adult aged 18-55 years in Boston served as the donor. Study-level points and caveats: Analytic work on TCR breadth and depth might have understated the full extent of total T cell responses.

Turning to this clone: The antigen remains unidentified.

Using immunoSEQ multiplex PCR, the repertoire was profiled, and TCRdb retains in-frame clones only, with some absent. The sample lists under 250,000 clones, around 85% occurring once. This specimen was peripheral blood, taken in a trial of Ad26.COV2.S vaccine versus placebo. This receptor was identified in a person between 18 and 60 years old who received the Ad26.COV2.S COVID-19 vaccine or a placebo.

The CDR3 bases are TGTGCCAGCAGCGTAGCTAGCAAAGGCGGGGAGCTGTTTTTT. It is translated as CASSVASKGGELFF. The rearrangement joins TRBV9 to TRBJ2-2, with a tentative D call TRBD2 (5 bases). The CDR3 is 14 amino acids. Germline lookup yields CDR1 SGDLS and CDR2 YYNGEE. Trimming took 0 bases from V and 7 from J, leaving 10 bases between them.